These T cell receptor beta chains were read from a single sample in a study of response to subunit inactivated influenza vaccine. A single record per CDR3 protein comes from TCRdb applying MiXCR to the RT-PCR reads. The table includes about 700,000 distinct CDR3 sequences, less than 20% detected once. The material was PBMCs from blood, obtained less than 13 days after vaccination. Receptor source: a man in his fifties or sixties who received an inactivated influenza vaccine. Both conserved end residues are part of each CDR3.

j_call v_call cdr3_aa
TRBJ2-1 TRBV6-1 CASSGGGAISYSYNEQFF
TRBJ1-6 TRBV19 CASSTRQNSPLHF
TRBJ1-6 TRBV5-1 CASSLDYNNSPLHF
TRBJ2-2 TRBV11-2 CASSISTGTGVAGELFF
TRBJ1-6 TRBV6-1 CASWGGASNSPLHF
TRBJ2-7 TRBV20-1 CSAALTGAGGYEQYF
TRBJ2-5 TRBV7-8 CASSLGAGGGIETQYF
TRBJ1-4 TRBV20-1 CSASGTGGFTNEKLFF
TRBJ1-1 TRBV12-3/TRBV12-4 CASIAGRGTEAFF
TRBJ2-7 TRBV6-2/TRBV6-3 CASSYSRDRGSNPYEQYF
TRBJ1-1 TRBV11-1 CASSLSDGWAEAFF
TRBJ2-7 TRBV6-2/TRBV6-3 CASSYRPGGSLYEQYF
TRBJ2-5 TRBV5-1 CASSLTVGETQYF
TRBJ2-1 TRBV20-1 CSARRTSGSSTYNEQFF
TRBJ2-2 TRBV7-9 CASSVTSGRNTGELFF
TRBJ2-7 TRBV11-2 CASSGGLAVSSYEQYF
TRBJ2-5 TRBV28 CASSPVYGGQETQYF
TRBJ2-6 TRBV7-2 CASTKNSGANVLTF
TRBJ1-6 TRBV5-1 CASSLGNRAPLHF
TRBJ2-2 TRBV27 CASRGTSGGPRELFF
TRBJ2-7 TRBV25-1 CASRLAGSYEQYF
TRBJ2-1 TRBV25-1 CASRGSGGAHEQFF
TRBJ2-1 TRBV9 CASSVSGTNEQFF
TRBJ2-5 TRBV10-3 CAISGRLGDRGETQYF
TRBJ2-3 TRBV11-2 CASSPSFPMTARHTDTQYF
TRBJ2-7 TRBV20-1 CSVRDRASYEQYF
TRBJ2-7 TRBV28 CASRGQGIFSSYEQYF
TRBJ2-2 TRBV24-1 CATSRDTNTGELFF
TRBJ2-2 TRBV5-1 CASSHRTGVIGGELFF
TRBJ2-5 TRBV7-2 CASSDTRTPGETQYF
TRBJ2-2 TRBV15 CATSRAGGRAGTGELFF
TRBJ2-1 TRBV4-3 CASSPNVLYNEQFF
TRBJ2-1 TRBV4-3 CASSQDFRAGVGYEQFF
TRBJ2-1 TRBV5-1 CASSLDLHSYNEQFF
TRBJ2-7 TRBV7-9 CASSPSTGHPDYEQYF
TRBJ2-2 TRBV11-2 CASSLIFWGNTGELFF
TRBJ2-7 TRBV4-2 CASSPGGGSTYEQYF
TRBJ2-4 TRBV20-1 CSARDLRDAKNIQYF
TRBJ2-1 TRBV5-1 CASSPVAAGQGEQFF
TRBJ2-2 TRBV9 CASSVKQGSNTGELFF
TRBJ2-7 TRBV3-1 CASPLRPVSYEQYF
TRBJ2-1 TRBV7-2 CASSLDGRDYNEQFF
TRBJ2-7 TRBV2 CASSPNQMGLGSYEQYF
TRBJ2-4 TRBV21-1 CASSARWVLAKNIQYF